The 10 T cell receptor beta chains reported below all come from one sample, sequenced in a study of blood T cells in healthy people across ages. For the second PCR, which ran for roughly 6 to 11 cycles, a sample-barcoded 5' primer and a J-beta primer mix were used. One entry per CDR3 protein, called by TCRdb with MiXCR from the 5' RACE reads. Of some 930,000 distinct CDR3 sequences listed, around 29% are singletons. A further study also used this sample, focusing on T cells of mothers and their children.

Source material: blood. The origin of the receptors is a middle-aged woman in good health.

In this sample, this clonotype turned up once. This CDR3 reads CASSQGPGARGVYTF. In nucleotides, the CDR3 is TGTGCCAGCAGCCAAGGGCCAGGGGCGAGGGGAGTCTACACCTTC. The chain combines TRBV3-1 with TRBJ1-2, with D maybe TRBD1 (6 bases). V gave up 1 base and J gave up 10 bases, with 19 bases separating them. The CDR3 is made up of 15 amino acids. CDR1 and CDR2 (germline): LGHDT, YNNKEL (reference sequence).

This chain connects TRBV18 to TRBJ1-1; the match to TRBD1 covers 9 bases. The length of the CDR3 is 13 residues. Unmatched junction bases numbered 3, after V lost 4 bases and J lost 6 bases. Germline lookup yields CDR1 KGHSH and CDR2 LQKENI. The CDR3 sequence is CASSQTGGAEAFF. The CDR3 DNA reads TGTGCCAGCTCACAGACAGGGGGGGCTGAAGCTTTCTTT.

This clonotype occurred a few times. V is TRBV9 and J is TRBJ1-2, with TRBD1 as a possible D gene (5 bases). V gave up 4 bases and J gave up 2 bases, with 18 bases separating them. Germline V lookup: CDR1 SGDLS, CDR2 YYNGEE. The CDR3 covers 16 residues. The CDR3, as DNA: TGTGCCAGCAGCCCCGGGGGAGGGGCCCCCAACTATGGCTACACCTTC. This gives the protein CASSPGGGAPNYGYTF.

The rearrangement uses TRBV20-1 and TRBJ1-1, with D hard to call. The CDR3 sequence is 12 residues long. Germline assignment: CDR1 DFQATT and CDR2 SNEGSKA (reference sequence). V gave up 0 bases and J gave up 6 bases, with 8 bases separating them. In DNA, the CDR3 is TGCAGTGCTAGAGATCCCAGCCCTGAAGCTTTCTTT. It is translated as CSARDPSPEAFF.

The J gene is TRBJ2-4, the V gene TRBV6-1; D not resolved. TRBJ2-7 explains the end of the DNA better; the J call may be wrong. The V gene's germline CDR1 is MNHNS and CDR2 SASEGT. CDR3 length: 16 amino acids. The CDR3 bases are TGTGCCAGCAGTGAAGGAAGCCGTCGCTACACCTACGAGCAGTACTTC. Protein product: CASSEGSRRYTYEQYF.

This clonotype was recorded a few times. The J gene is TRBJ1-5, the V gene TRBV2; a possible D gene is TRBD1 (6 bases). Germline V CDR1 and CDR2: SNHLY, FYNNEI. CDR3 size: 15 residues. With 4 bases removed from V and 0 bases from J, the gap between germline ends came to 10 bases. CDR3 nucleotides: TGTGCCAGCAGTGCGGGACACAATAGCAATCAGCCCCAGCATTTT. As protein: CASSAGHNSNQPQHF. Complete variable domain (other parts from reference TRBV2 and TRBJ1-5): EPEVTQTPSHQVTQMGQEVILRCVPISNHLYFYWYRQILGQKVEFLVSFYNNEISEKSEIFDDQFSVERPDGSNFTLKIRSTKLEDSAMYFCASSAGHNSNQPQHFGDGTRLSIL.

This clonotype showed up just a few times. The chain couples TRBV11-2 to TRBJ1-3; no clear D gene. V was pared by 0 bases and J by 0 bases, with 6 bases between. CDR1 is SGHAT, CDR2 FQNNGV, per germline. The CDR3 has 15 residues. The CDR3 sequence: CASSLEWGSGNTIYF. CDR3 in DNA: TGTGCCAGCAGCTTAGAATGGGGCTCTGGAAACACCATATATTTT. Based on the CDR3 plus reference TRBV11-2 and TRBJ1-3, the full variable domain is EAGVAQSPRYKIIEKRQSVAFWCNPISGHATLYWYQQILGQGPKLLIQFQNNGVVDDSQLPKDRFSAERLKGVDSTLKIQPAKLEDSAVYLCASSLEWGSGNTIYFGEGSWLTVV.

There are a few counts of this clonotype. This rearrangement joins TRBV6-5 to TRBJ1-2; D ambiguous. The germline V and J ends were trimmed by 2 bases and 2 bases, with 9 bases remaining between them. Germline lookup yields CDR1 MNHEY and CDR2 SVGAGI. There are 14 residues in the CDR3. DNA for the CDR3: TGTGCCAGCAGTTACGCCAGGCGCAACTATGGCTACACCTTC. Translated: CASSYARRNYGYTF.

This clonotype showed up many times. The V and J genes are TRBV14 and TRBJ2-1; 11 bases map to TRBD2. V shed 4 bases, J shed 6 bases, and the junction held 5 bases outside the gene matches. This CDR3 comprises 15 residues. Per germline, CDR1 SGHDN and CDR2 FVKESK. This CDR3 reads CASSRLAGTTNEQFF. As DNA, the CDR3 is TGTGCCAGCAGCCGACTAGCGGGGACCACCAATGAGCAGTTCTTC.

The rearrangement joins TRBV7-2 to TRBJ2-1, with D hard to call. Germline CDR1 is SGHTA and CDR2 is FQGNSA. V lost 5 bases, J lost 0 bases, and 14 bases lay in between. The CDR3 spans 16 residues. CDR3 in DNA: TGTGCCAGCAGCCGGTCTACTACTAACTCCTACAATGAGCAGTTCTTC. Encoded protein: CASSRSTTNSYNEQFF.